The sequence of this T cell receptor beta chain was determined in a study of blood T cell repertoires in COVID-19 (dated by TCRdb to 2018 to 2021). For the wider study: Collaborator samples came from the United States, Italy and Spain and covered acute and convalescent phases of COVID-19. The prospective study material was composed of cDNA or gDNA derived from T cells, B-cell-depleted T cells, or PBMCs. Subjects who had been exposed to COVID-19, were actively infected with it, or had recovered from it provided the deeply sampled blood TCRbeta repertoires that made up the dataset. A freely available public database, intended as a resource for researchers studying the immune response to SARS-CoV-2, is where the repertoires were released. Samples were obtained from the ongoing ImmuneRACE study (first 160 participants) and from roughly 1,300 subjects provided by 6 global collaborators. Nearly every sample came with metadata listing a de-identified subject ID, COVID-19 status, age in years and sex. HLA class I and class II types, where available, came from metadata supplied by the sample provider rather than from assay-based typing. The paper as a whole reports these results and caveats: The quantity of clinical and demographic metadata differed by source and by participant and was supplied without curation.

The germline V gene (reference sequence) provides CDR1 SEHNR and CDR2 FQNEAQ. Inclusive of the bounding cysteine and phenylalanine, the CDR3 is 16 residues long. Only CDR3 DNA is held: 48 bases, read in frame from base 1. The germline ends are 15 bases apart after V is trimmed by 6 bases and J by 0 bases. As to this clone: It has no known antigen specificity. No much larger clone exists at a distance of one base, and base qualities are not known.

Each collaborating institution followed its own protocols to collect whole blood in K2EDTA tubes. Collaborator samples were shipped for TCRbeta analysis as frozen whole blood, isolated PBMCs, or DNA extracted from either sample type. TCRbeta CDR3 regions were amplified from genomic DNA by means of the immunoSEQ Assay, a bias-controlled multiplex PCR. The original methods were these. Within the assay, amplification of reference gene primers was used to estimate how many nucleated cells each sample contained. To quantify the absolute abundance of each unique TCRbeta CDR3 rearrangement, sequence reads were collapsed and filtered. For each sample, productive Simpson clonality was calculated by taking the square root of Simpson's diversity index across productive rearrangements. This immuneACCESS table, as held by TCRdb, lists in-frame sequences with V and J called but not all clones. Of the missing ones, under half trace to an unresolved V gene in checked studies; the others have no known cause. V, J and clone size were drawn from that table, and D and trimming were deduced from the DNA. The sample yields about 37,000 clones; roughly nine tenths were counted once. The leading ten clones occupy roughly 6.1% of the sample.

The rearrangement joined TRBV7-9 to TRBJ2-4, with no confidently assigned D gene. The sequence derives from a human donor in a cohort sampled during active COVID-19. Material: peripheral blood. The CDR3 protein: CASSQTDGLAKNIQYF. Read as DNA, the sequence is TGTGCCAGCAGTCAGACTGACGGCTTAGCCAAAAACATTCAGTACTTC.